Shown below are 15 T cell receptor beta chains from a single sample sequenced in a study of shared clonotypes between healthy human individuals. TCRdb keeps only in-frame clones here, not all; method: immunoSEQ multiplex PCR. The sample carries over a million clones, 75% to 80% recorded once. The sample was memory CD4+ T cells from PBMCs. This sample's subset: CD45RA-negative fraction. Source of these receptors: a man younger than 35 in good health. Some clones in this sample may be carry-over from other donors' samples.

V and J are TRBV29-1 and TRBJ1-2, with TRBD1 as a possible D gene (6 bases). Trimming left V 4 bases short and J 4 bases short, with 16 bases between. CDR3 length equals 14 residues. CDR1 is SQVTM, CDR2 ANQGSEA, per germline. CDR3 coding DNA: TGCAGCGTTGGGGGTCGGGGGCACAGCTATGGCTACACCTTC. It is translated as CSVGGRGHSYGYTF.

Many counts were recorded for this clone. The chain employs TRBV2 and TRBJ2-2, with no clear D. V lost 6 bases and J 1 base, leaving 9 bases between the germline ends. The CDR3 consists of 14 residues. Germline V gene lookup returns CDR1 SNHLY and CDR2 FYNNEI. The CDR3 nucleotides read TGTGCCAGCAGATTCAGCGAGAACACCGGGGAGCTGTTTTTT. Translated: CASRFSENTGELFF. Full variable domain (rest looked up from reference TRBV2 and TRBJ2-2): EPEVTQTPSHQVTQMGQEVILRCVPISNHLYFYWYRQILGQKVEFLVSFYNNEISEKSEIFDDQFSVERPDGSNFTLKIRSTKLEDSAMYFCASRFSENTGELFFGEGSRLTVL.

V and J are TRBV29-1 and TRBJ2-3; possibly TRBD2 for D (8 bases). Germline V gene data show CDR1 as SQVTM and CDR2 as ANQGSEA. The CDR3 runs 15 residues. Trimming removed 6 bases at V and 4 bases at J, with 20 bases between. The CDR3 loop is CSVGRGLSIADTQYF. The CDR3 nucleotides read TGCAGCGTCGGGAGGGGGCTAAGTATCGCAGATACGCAGTATTTT.

This clone was seen only once. The chain couples TRBV13 to TRBJ2-5; D unresolved. In germline, CDR1 is PRHDT, CDR2 FYEKMQ (reference sequence). Trimming stripped 5 bases from V and 5 bases from J, with 15 bases between. This CDR3 comprises 14 residues. The CDR3 bases are TGTGCCAGCAGCAGAAGGCCTAATAGTGAGACCCAGTACTTC. Its translation is CASSRRPNSETQYF.

This chain links TRBV6-1 with TRBJ1-3, with unresolved D. The germline V and J ends were trimmed by 7 bases and 9 bases, with 16 bases remaining between them. The CDR3 is 13 residues long. Germline V gives CDR1 MNHNS, CDR2 SASEGT. This CDR3 reads CASKAPGSGTIYF. DNA of the CDR3: TGTGCCAGCAAAGCCCCAGGATCTGGCACCATATATTTT.

The rearrangement joins TRBV18 to TRBJ1-4, with a possible D match to TRBD1 (5 bases). CDR3 size: 16 residues. V lost 0 bases and J lost 4, with 12 bases in between. Looked up from germline, CDR1 is KGHSH and CDR2 is LQKENI. The CDR3 spells CASSPPRGRGNEKLFF. Written as DNA, the CDR3 is TGTGCCAGCTCACCACCTCGCGGAAGGGGTAATGAAAAACTGTTTTTT.

This sequence joins TRBV4-3 and TRBJ1-2; D might be TRBD1 (5 bases). This CDR3 is 16 amino acids long. Germline V gene data show CDR1 as LGHNA and CDR2 as YSLEER. The ends were cut back, 0 bases at V and 4 bases at J, with 15 bases in the middle. As DNA, the CDR3 is TGCGCCAGCAGCCAAGATATCCGGGGAACAGGCTATGGCTACACCTTC. Protein: CASSQDIRGTGYGYTF.

The rearrangement joins TRBV7-9 to TRBJ1-2, with 7 bases aligning to TRBD1. The CDR3 runs to 13 residues. Unmatched junction bases numbered 6, after V lost 5 bases and J lost 6 bases. CDR1 and CDR2 (germline): SEHNR, FQNEAQ (reference sequence). As DNA, the CDR3 is TGTGCCAGCAGCGCAACAGGGGCCCATGGCTACACCTTC. It encodes CASSATGAHGYTF.

V and J are TRBV6-5 and TRBJ2-2; 7 bases agree with TRBD1. Per germline, CDR1 MNHEY and CDR2 SVGAGI. V shed 6 bases, J shed 3 bases, and the junction held 7 bases outside the gene matches. The CDR3 runs to 15 residues. CDR3 sequence: CASSRRGRDTGELFF. CDR3 nucleotides: TGTGCCAGCAGCCGTAGGGGGCGGGACACCGGGGAGCTGTTTTTT.

The chain employs TRBV5-6 and TRBJ2-7; tentative D call: TRBD1 (6 bases). V dropped 4 bases and J dropped 7 bases, with 15 bases sitting between them. CDR3 size: 13 residues. Germline V gene data show CDR1 as SGHDT and CDR2 as YYEEEE. This CDR3 is CASSLTGFEEQYF. The CDR3 DNA follows: TGTGCCAGCAGCCTCACAGGGTTCGAAGAGCAGTACTTC.

This chain joins TRBV19 and TRBJ2-1, with 8 positions matching TRBD2. This CDR3 comprises 15 residues. The V gene end was trimmed by 6 bases and the J gene end by 6 bases; junction bases not matched to a gene: 10. CDR1 is LNHDA and CDR2 is SQIVND in the germline V gene (reference sequence). CDR3 residues: CASSGSSGLGNEQFF. The CDR3 DNA follows: TGTGCCAGTAGCGGGTCCTCGGGACTAGGCAATGAGCAGTTCTTC.

This clone was counted once. The chain uses TRBV5-1 and TRBJ2-5; perhaps TRBD2 as D (5 bases). In germline, CDR1 is SGHRS, CDR2 YFSETQ. V lost 5 bases to trimming and J lost 0 bases, with 8 bases between them. The CDR3 sequence is 13 residues long. This CDR3 is CASSWENQETQYF. The CDR3 DNA follows: TGCGCCAGCAGTTGGGAGAACCAAGAGACCCAGTACTTC.

V usage is TRBV29-1 and J usage is TRBJ2-3, with 11 nucleotides matching TRBD1. This CDR3 has 17 amino acids. The junction had 9 bases not matched to a gene; V was cut back by 1 base and J by 3 bases. The germline V gene encodes CDR1 SQVTM and CDR2 ANQGSEA. CDR3 in DNA: TGCAGCGTTGAAGGTCATCGTGGGACAGGGGGAACAGATACGCAGTATTTT. It codes for CSVEGHRGTGGTDTQYF.

V gene TRBV6-6 combines with J gene TRBJ1-5; D not resolved. The CDR3 is made up of 13 amino acids. CDR1 is MNHNY, CDR2 SVGAGI, per germline (reference sequence). The ends were cut back, 3 bases at V and 4 bases at J, with 7 bases in the middle. The DNA of the CDR3 is TGTGCCAGCAGTTATACAACAAATCAGCCCCAGCATTTT. Translated, it gives CASSYTTNQPQHF.

This clone is medium-sized within its sample. The gene calls are TRBV4-2 and TRBJ2-2; D is perhaps TRBD1 (5 bases). CDR3 length equals 17 residues. V was shortened by 2 bases and J by 5 bases, with 18 bases between the two germline ends. Germline V lookup: CDR1 LGHNA, CDR2 YNFKEQ. The CDR3 is CASSQTKPGRTTGELFF. The CDR3 DNA follows: TGTGCCAGCAGCCAAACAAAACCGGGCCGGACAACCGGGGAGCTGTTTTTT.